This record concerns one T cell receptor (beta chain) sequence. Germline V gene data show CDR1 as LNHDA and CDR2 as SQIVND (reference sequence). This CDR3 has 16 residues. The sample belongs to a study of T cells expressing NK-cell markers. Study-wide background: Eight donors were sequenced, seven testing HCMV-seropositive and one testing seronegative.

TCRdb re-called the 5' RACE reads; one entry per CDR3 protein, DNA not given. The sample data list roughly 150,000 distinct CDR3 sequences. The V call is TRBV19, the J call TRBJ2-1; TCRdb proposes TRBD1, but this gene call is untestable without DNA. The sequence came from a man aged 18 to 69 in good health. The sample was blood T cells: a sorted CD56 or NKG2C T cell subset, CD4+ or CD8+ T cells, or bulk PBMC T cells (not recorded which). This CDR3 reads CASSRTGTGRINEQFF.